This is a list of T cell receptor beta chains from one sample in a study of tumor-infiltrating T cells and Merkel cell polyomavirus. The protocol was immunoSEQ multiplex PCR, while the TCRdb copy is restricted to in-frame clones and leaves out a portion. The data contain approximately 2,000 clones, approximately 97% of them singletons. Sequences were obtained from lymph node tissue. Receptors originate from a man aged 70 or older with Merkel cell carcinoma. Each CDR3 is given with its conserved first and last residue. D genes are given only for firm matches. Rows give clone size only sometimes, using once, few, many, or a class for an expanded clone.

j_call | clone_size | v_call | d_call | cdr3_nt | cdr3_aa
TRBJ2-2 | . | TRBV9 | TRBD1 | TGTGCCAGCAGCCATATGACAGGGGGAGGAACCGGGGAGCTGTTTTTT | CASSHMTGGGTGELFF
TRBJ1-4 | . | TRBV21-1 | . | TGTGCCAGCAGCAAAGGTCTTTCAACTAATGAAAAACTGTTTTTT | CASSKGLSTNEKLFF
TRBJ2-7 | . | TRBV6-6 | TRBD1 | TGTGCCAGCAGTTACGACAGGGGCCCGCGTCCCGAGCAGTACTTC | CASSYDRGPRPEQYF
TRBJ1-2 | . | TRBV11-2 | . | TGTGCCAGCAGCTTAGAGAGCGGATCAAACTATGGCTACACCTTC | CASSLESGSNYGYTF
TRBJ2-2 | . | TRBV4-3 | . | TGCGCCAGCAGCCCCGGGACTCCTACCGGGGAGCTGTTTTTT | CASSPGTPTGELFF
TRBJ1-1 | . | TRBV7-6 | . | TGTGCCAGCAGGCCCACCGGAGGGACTGAAGCTTTCTTT | CASRPTGGTEAFF
TRBJ2-6 | . | TRBV5-8 | . | TGTGCCAGCAGCTTGAATCCCTACTCTGGGGCCAACGTCCTGACTTTC | CASSLNPYSGANVLTF
TRBJ2-3 | . | TRBV29-1 | . | TGCAGCTTACGGCCGGGACTTGAGGGTGATACGCAGTATTTT | CSLRPGLEGDTQYF
TRBJ1-4 | . | TRBV15 | . | TGTGCCACCAGAAAGTCTAGCTTGAATGAAAAACTGTTTTTT | CATRKSSLNEKLFF
TRBJ2-7 | . | TRBV4-1 | . | TGCGCCAGCAGCCAAGAGGCAGGGCCCTACGAGCAGTACTTC | CASSQEAGPYEQYF
TRBJ1-5 | once | TRBV5-1 | . | TGCGCCAGCAGCTTGGAGCCGGGGTACAATCAGCCCCAGCATTTT | CASSLEPGYNQPQHF
TRBJ1-1 | . | TRBV25-1 | . | TGTGCCAGCACCCCCGGCGGCACTGAAGCTTTCTTT | CASTPGGTEAFF
TRBJ1-2 | . | TRBV19 | . | TGTGCCAGTAGTATAGAGGCCCGGCTAGGCTATGGCTACACCTTC | CASSIEARLGYGYTF
TRBJ2-7 | once | TRBV30 | . | TGTGCCTGGAGTGGGGTGCAGGTTTACTACGAGCAGTACTTC | CAWSGVQVYYEQYF
TRBJ2-1 | . | TRBV27 | TRBD1 | TGTGCCAGCAGATCGGGGACAGGGTCCTACAATGAGCAGTTCTTC | CASRSGTGSYNEQFF
TRBJ2-2 | . | TRBV18 | TRBD2 | TGTGCCAGCTCACCACCAATGCGGGAGGTAACCGGGGAGCTGTTTTTT | CASSPPMREVTGELFF
TRBJ1-1 | . | TRBV7-2 | . | TGTGCCAGCAGCAAGCTCCAGGGTGAACGGACTGAAGCTTTCTTT | CASSKLQGERTEAFF